The clone carrying this T cell receptor (beta chain) has more than one count but fewer than ten. What it binds is unknown. At one boundary the junction diverges from the germline segment, which might be a read error. The CDR3 length is 13 residues. The germline V gene encodes CDR1 SGHRS and CDR2 YFSETQ. Unique molecular identifiers were used to barcode this TCRbeta library. TCRdb recomputed calls from the PCR reads with MiXCR, one row per CDR3 protein. In the table there are about 830,000 distinct CDR3 sequences, approximately 15% of which are singletons. This entry is derived from a study of T-cell reconstitution after alpha-beta-depleted transplantation in children. Study-wide points: Two months or so post-transplant, alpha-beta T cells reportedly derived from several hundred expanded graft clones. The authors attributed T-cell counts and diversity one year after transplant mostly to newly produced T cells. It was surviving recipient T cells and thymic progenitors that gave some patients high TCRbeta diversity at day 60.

The chain joins TRBV5-1 to TRBJ2-4, with D unclear. The sample here was PBMCs, mostly from graft donor cells, taken 360 days after TCRalphabeta/CD19-depleted stem cell transplant. This TCR was recovered from a male patient between 10 and 17 years old who had a stem cell transplant for acute lymphoblastic leukemia, so the T cells may come from the graft donor. CDR3 sequence reads: CASSSGAKNIQYF. CDR3 bases: TGTGCCAGCAGCTCTGGGGCCAAAAACATTCAGTACTTC.